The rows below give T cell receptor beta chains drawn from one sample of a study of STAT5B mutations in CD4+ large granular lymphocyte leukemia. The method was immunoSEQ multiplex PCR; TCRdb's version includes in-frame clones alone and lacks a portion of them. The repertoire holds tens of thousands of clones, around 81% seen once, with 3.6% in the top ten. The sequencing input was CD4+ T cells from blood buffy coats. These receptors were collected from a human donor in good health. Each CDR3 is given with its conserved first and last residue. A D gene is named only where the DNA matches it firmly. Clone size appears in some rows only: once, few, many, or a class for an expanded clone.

cdr3_aa: CASSLGDSPLHF; d_call: -; j_call: TRBJ1-6; clone_size: -; v_call: TRBV13
cdr3_aa: CASRGSGGGSRETQYF; d_call: TRBD2; j_call: TRBJ2-5; clone_size: once; v_call: TRBV19
cdr3_aa: CASSLLGQRNEQYF; d_call: -; j_call: TRBJ2-7; clone_size: -; v_call: TRBV28
cdr3_aa: CASSIDPVGSNQPQHF; d_call: -; j_call: TRBJ1-5; clone_size: once; v_call: TRBV19
cdr3_aa: CASSPLPGLAGGPNEQFF; d_call: TRBD2; j_call: TRBJ2-1; clone_size: -; v_call: TRBV5-6
cdr3_aa: CASSSTGGNYEQYF; d_call: TRBD1; j_call: TRBJ2-7; clone_size: -; v_call: TRBV5-1
cdr3_aa: CASSALGTEAFF; d_call: -; j_call: TRBJ1-1; clone_size: -; v_call: TRBV5-6
cdr3_aa: CASSEYRVFSGANVLTF; d_call: -; j_call: TRBJ2-6; clone_size: once; v_call: TRBV14
cdr3_aa: CASSLATGSSGYTF; d_call: -; j_call: TRBJ1-2; clone_size: once; v_call: TRBV11-3
cdr3_aa: CASSSTGVSTDTQYF; d_call: TRBD1; j_call: TRBJ2-3; clone_size: -; v_call: TRBV5-1
cdr3_aa: CASSPGGQGLKQETQYF; d_call: TRBD1; j_call: TRBJ2-5; clone_size: -; v_call: TRBV5-4
cdr3_aa: CASSWDRGSSGNTIYF; d_call: TRBD1; j_call: TRBJ1-3; clone_size: -; v_call: TRBV11-3
cdr3_aa: CASSRHLDRALSNEQFF; d_call: TRBD1; j_call: TRBJ2-1; clone_size: -; v_call: TRBV4-2
cdr3_aa: CASSEYQDRVDEKLFF; d_call: TRBD1; j_call: TRBJ1-4; clone_size: -; v_call: TRBV2
cdr3_aa: CASSPLIGGRSPLHF; d_call: -; j_call: TRBJ1-6; clone_size: few; v_call: TRBV11-2
cdr3_aa: CSVVGLQNTEAFF; d_call: -; j_call: TRBJ1-1; clone_size: -; v_call: TRBV29-1
cdr3_aa: CASSFPQGEDTQYF; d_call: TRBD1; j_call: TRBJ2-3; clone_size: -; v_call: TRBV5-1
cdr3_aa: CASSEDSAGNTIYF; d_call: -; j_call: TRBJ1-3; clone_size: -; v_call: TRBV18
cdr3_aa: CASSIEGTGGSEQYF; d_call: TRBD1; j_call: TRBJ2-7; clone_size: once; v_call: TRBV19